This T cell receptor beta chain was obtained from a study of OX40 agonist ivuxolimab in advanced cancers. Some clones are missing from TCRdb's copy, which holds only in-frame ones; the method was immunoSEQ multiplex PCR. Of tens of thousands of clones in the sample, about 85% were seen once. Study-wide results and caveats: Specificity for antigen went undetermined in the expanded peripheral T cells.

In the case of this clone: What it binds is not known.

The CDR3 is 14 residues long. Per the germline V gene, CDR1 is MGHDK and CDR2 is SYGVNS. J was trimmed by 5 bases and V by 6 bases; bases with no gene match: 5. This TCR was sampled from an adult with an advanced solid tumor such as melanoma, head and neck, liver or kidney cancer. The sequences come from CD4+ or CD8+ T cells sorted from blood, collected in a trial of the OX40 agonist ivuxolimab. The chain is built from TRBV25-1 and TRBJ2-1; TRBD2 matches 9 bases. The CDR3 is CASRTSGSNNEQFF. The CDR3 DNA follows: TGTGCCAGCAGGACTAGCGGATCGAACAATGAGCAGTTCTTC.